This T cell receptor (beta chain) was identified in a study of T cells after yellow fever vaccination (dated by TCRdb to the late 2010s). Background for the entire study: Libraries from fractions with low cell numbers were prepared with the SMART-Seq v4 Ultra Low Input RNA kit. Two healthy male donors, one aged 18 to 29 and one aged 30 to 40 years, made up the cohort. To track T-cell clones before and after primary and booster YFV17D yellow fever vaccination, bulk TCR alpha and beta repertoires were sequenced longitudinally. Blood was collected at multiple timepoints before and after primary and secondary immunization, and bulk PBMC replicates and cell subsets were isolated. Results the study describes overall, beyond this receptor: The secondary T-cell response was found to be weaker but faster than the primary response, with a peak reached on day 5 rather than on day 15. Computational filtering was needed because FACS-sorted repertoires could contain abundant contaminating clonotypes from the bulk population. After the booster, most of the clones that had expanded following primary vaccination were detected again (just under 97% of CD4 and around 90% of CD8), which suggests that memory was broadly maintained. Because only a couple of donors were included in the study, the extent to which the findings can be generalized is limited. A small share of clonotypes was detected in both CD4 and CD8 compartments, with the overlap likely arising from convergent recombination.

This specimen's treatment or condition label, interpreted: live attenuated yellow fever vaccine strain. Two biological replicates of bulk PBMCs were collected at each blood-draw timepoint. A standard Ficoll-Paque protocol was used to isolate PBMCs from peripheral blood. TriZol was used to extract RNA from bulk PBMCs, CD4 and CD8 fractions, and dextramer-positive and dextramer-negative fractions. For this clonotype: No antigen is known for it. No base-level quality is on record; no much larger clone is a single base apart.

The germline V gene sets CDR1 to SGHRS and CDR2 to YFSETQ. The CDR3 holds 13 amino acids from the cysteine to the phenylalanine. Only the CDR3 DNA is retained, 39 bases long and in frame from the first base. V loses 4 bases of germline sequence and J loses 3 bases, and the interval between the two ends is 10 bases. TCR cDNA was synthesized by 5'RACE template switching, through which a universal primer site and unique molecular identifiers were introduced. Priming of cDNA synthesis was performed from both the TCR alpha and TCR beta constant segments. Library amplification involved two PCR steps, and the second step added sample barcodes and sequencing adapters. Sequencing of libraries was performed on Illumina HiSeq 2500 (2x100 bp) or NovaSeq (2x150 bp). The study's own analysis went as follows. Demultiplexing of reads and collapsing into UMI consensus sequences were performed with MIGEC, and V(D)J alignment was carried out with MiXCR. Vaccine-responding clonotypes were defined with edgeR using replicate PBMC samples, requiring FDR below 0.01 and a log2 fold change above 5 up to day 15. Each bulk clonotype was labeled CD4 or CD8 based on which sequenced repertoire, CD4 or CD8, contained the clonotype at higher abundance. The public reads were reprocessed in TCRdb via fastp at Q25 and MiXCR, keeping in-frame beta chains. When rows share a CDR3 protein, they turn into one entry using the most common DNA and genes. It is TCRdb's table, rather than the study itself, that gives the V and J calls and clone size. The sample profile shows roughly 300,000 distinct CDR3 sequences; 6.8% of them were found once. About a sixth of the sample comes from the top ten.

The sample here was PBMCs, taken around 45 days after the first yellow fever vaccination. Here the chain combines TRBV5-1 and TRBJ1-1, with the identity of the D gene unclear. This receptor was identified in a young man who received the YFV17D yellow fever vaccine. The CDR3 protein sequence reads: CASSQGDYTEAFF. The nucleotide sequence is given as TGCGCCAGCAGCCAAGGAGACTACACTGAAGCTTTCTTT.